This passage covers 29 T cell receptor beta chains from one sample sequenced in a study of graft-versus-host responses after intestinal transplantation. These receptors lack a known antigen. Repertoires were generated with immunoSEQ multiplex PCR, while TCRdb's copy carries only in-frame clones and drops some. The sample contains 95,000 to 150,000 clones, roughly 95% of which appear only once. Material: unstimulated CD8+ T cells sorted from spleen or lymph node cells, obtained before intestinal transplant. These receptors were collected from a human donor who received an intestinal transplant.

The rearrangement joins TRBV27 to TRBJ2-3; D may be TRBD1 (6 bases). The germline V gene encodes CDR1 MNHEY and CDR2 SMNVEV (reference sequence). This CDR3 is built from 16 residues. Trimming stripped 4 bases from V and 5 bases from J, with 19 bases between. The CDR3 DNA reads TGTGCCAGCAGTTCCCAGTGGGGGAGCAGGGGAGATACGCAGTATTTT. This sequence encodes CASSSQWGSRGDTQYF.

The DNA of the CDR3 is TGCGCCAGCAGCCAAGATCTCCCCTTGGAGCAGTACTTC. Translation gives CASSQDLPLEQYF. This rearrangement joins TRBV4-3 to TRBJ2-7; D remains ambiguous. The germline CDR1 and CDR2 sequences are LGHNA and YSLEER. The germline V and J ends were trimmed by 0 bases and 7 bases, with 10 bases remaining between them. The CDR3 has 13 amino acids.

The V and J genes are TRBV5-1 and TRBJ1-2; TRBD1 matches at 8 bases. The CDR3 has 14 residues. In germline, CDR1 is SGHRS, CDR2 YFSETQ. The junction had 8 bases not matched to a gene; V was cut back by 7 bases and J by 3 bases. This chain's CDR3 is CASEAGQGHYGYTF. For the CDR3, the DNA is TGCGCCAGCGAGGCAGGACAGGGACACTATGGCTACACCTTC. Drawing the rest from reference TRBV5-1 and TRBJ1-2, the complete variable domain is KAGVTQTPRYLIKTRGQQVTLSCSPISGHRSVSWYQQTPGQGLQFLFEYFSETQRNKGNFPGRFSGRQFSNSRSEMNVSTLELGDSALYLCASEAGQGHYGYTFGSGTRLTVV.

This chain joins TRBV9 and TRBJ2-7, with 10 bases matching TRBD1. This CDR3 contains 17 residues. Germline V gene lookup returns CDR1 SGDLS and CDR2 YYNGEE. V lost 4 bases and J lost 0; bases outside the gene matches: 10. CDR3 coding DNA: TGTGCCAGCAGCCCGCGCGCCGGGACAGGGGACTCCTACGAGCAGTACTTC. Protein: CASSPRAGTGDSYEQYF. The full variable domain, with the rest looked up from reference TRBV9 and TRBJ2-7, is DSGVTQTPKHLITATGQRVTLRCSPRSGDLSVYWYQQSLDQGLQFLIQYYNGEERAKGNILERFSAQQFPDLHSELNLSSLELGDSALYFCASSPRAGTGDSYEQYFGPGTRLTVT.

DNA of the CDR3: TGTGCCAGCAGCTTAACGGTCTACACCGGGGAGCTGTTTTTT. It specifies CASSLTVYTGELFF. This chain links TRBV7-2 with TRBJ2-2, with unresolved D. Trimming removed 2 bases at V and 3 bases at J, with 7 bases between. The CDR3 sequence is 14 residues long. Germline assignment: CDR1 SGHTA and CDR2 FQGNSA.

The genes are TRBV6-1 and TRBJ1-5; D is unresolved. Trimming left V 4 bases short and J 0 bases short, with 4 bases between. The CDR3 sequence is 13 residues long. The germline V gene has CDR1 MNHNS and CDR2 SASEGT. CDR3 in DNA: TGTGCCAGCAGTGTCAGTAGCAATCAGCCCCAGCATTTT. This translates into CASSVSSNQPQHF.

V usage is TRBV7-9 and J usage is TRBJ1-2; 11 bases line up with TRBD1. J lost 4 bases, V lost 3 bases, and 4 bases had no gene match. Germline loops: CDR1 SEHNR, CDR2 FQNEAQ (reference sequence). This CDR3 is 15 amino acids long. This CDR3 is CASSFGQGATYGYTF. For the CDR3, the DNA is TGTGCCAGCAGCTTTGGACAGGGGGCGACCTATGGCTACACCTTC.

The chain combines TRBV6-6 with TRBJ2-3; 7 bases are a match to TRBD1. The junction had 13 bases not matched to a gene; V was cut back by 6 bases and J by 4 bases. The CDR3 is 16 amino acids. Germline CDR1 and CDR2: MNHNY and SVGAGI (reference sequence). The CDR3: CASSLTGEVVADTQYF. CDR3 sequence (DNA): TGTGCCAGCAGCCTCACAGGGGAAGTTGTTGCAGATACGCAGTATTTT.

This chain connects TRBV19 to TRBJ2-7; 9 bases align to TRBD2. The germline CDR1 and CDR2 sequences are LNHDA and SQIVND (reference sequence). This CDR3 region has 16 residues. The V segment lost 7 bases and the J segment 5 bases; nucleotides outside the gene matches: 15. The CDR3 DNA sequence: TGTGCCAGTATTGTCGACGTTTTAGCGGGAGCCAACGAGCAGTACTTC. It yields the protein CASIVDVLAGANEQYF.

This chain joins TRBV19 and TRBJ2-1, with no clear D. V lost 3 bases, J lost 5 bases, and 11 bases lay in between. The CDR3 runs to 14 residues. The germline CDR1 and CDR2 sequences are LNHDA and SQIVND (reference sequence). CDR3 amino acids: CASSISLGDNEQFF. The DNA for the CDR3 is TGTGCCAGTAGTATCTCTCTAGGTGACAATGAGCAGTTCTTC. The variable domain in full, completed from reference TRBV19 and TRBJ2-1, reads DGGITQSPKYLFRKEGQNVTLSCEQNLNHDAMYWYRQDPGQGLRLIYYSQIVNDFQKGDIAEGYSVSREKKESFPLTVTSAQKNPTAFYLCASSISLGDNEQFFGPGTRLTVL.

J is TRBJ1-1 and V is TRBV7-9, with D unresolved. The CDR3 runs 15 residues. The V and J ends lost 5 bases and 1 base respectively, with 14 bases between them. Germline-derived CDR1 and CDR2 are SEHNR and FQNEAQ (reference sequence). This CDR3 is CASSLPPGTNTEAFF. The DNA for the CDR3 is TGTGCCAGCAGCCTGCCGCCGGGAACGAACACTGAAGCTTTCTTT.

The V call is TRBV9, the J call TRBJ2-1, with D unresolved. Looked up from germline, CDR1 is SGDLS and CDR2 is YYNGEE. The V and J ends lost 0 bases and 4 bases respectively, with 2 bases between them. The CDR3 runs 12 residues. CDR3 DNA sequence: TGTGCCAGCAGCGTAGGGTACAATGAGCAGTTCTTC. Translation gives CASSVGYNEQFF.

The chain employs TRBV4-2 and TRBJ1-1; D may be TRBD1 (5 bases). The germline gives CDR1 LGHNA, CDR2 YNFKEQ. V was shortened by 4 bases and J by 0 bases, with 6 bases between the two germline ends. The CDR3 totals 13 residues. The CDR3 region is CASSPQVNTEAFF. The CDR3 nucleotides read TGTGCCAGCAGCCCACAGGTGAACACTGAAGCTTTCTTT.

V is TRBV27 and J is TRBJ2-7; perhaps TRBD1 as D (5 bases). Deletions cut 7 bases from V and 2 bases from J, with 9 bases between. The V gene's germline CDR1 is MNHEY and CDR2 SMNVEV (reference sequence). The CDR3 spans 12 residues. The CDR3 here is CASTGRAYEQYF. Written as DNA, the CDR3 is TGTGCCAGCACGGGCAGGGCCTACGAGCAGTACTTC.

This clone was observed a single time. This chain connects TRBV27 to TRBJ2-7, with 8 bases matching TRBD1. V was pared by 7 bases and J by 2 bases, with 13 bases of the junction left unmatched. This CDR3 region has 16 residues. Germline CDR1 reads MNHEY; CDR2 reads SMNVEV (reference sequence). For the CDR3, the DNA is TGTGCCAGCACCCATGGTCGTGGGGACAGGACCTACGAGCAGTACTTC. Translated, it gives CASTHGRGDRTYEQYF.

The chain joins TRBV5-5 to TRBJ1-1, with 9 positions matching TRBD1. The CDR3 sequence is 15 residues long. Germline V CDR1 and CDR2: SGHKS, YYEKEE (reference sequence). With V trimmed by 2 bases and J by 3 bases, 5 bases remained unmatched. The CDR3 coding sequence is TGTGCCAGCAGCTTCAGGGACAGGGTCTACACTGAAGCTTTCTTT. Translation: CASSFRDRVYTEAFF.

The chain combines TRBV6-5 with TRBJ2-5, with a weak D call TRBD1 (6 bases). Germline V gene data show CDR1 as MNHEY and CDR2 as SVGAGI. Deletions cut 6 bases from V and 4 bases from J, with 15 bases between. CDR3 length equals 14 residues. This CDR3 is CASSLGTFRETQYF. As DNA, the CDR3 is TGTGCCAGCAGCCTTGGGACATTCCGAGAGACCCAGTACTTC.

The genes are TRBV6-5 and TRBJ2-1; D not certain. CDR3 length: 14 amino acids. Trimming removed 2 bases from V and 6 bases from J, with 11 bases in between. CDR1 is MNHEY, CDR2 SVGAGI, per germline. The CDR3: CASSYGRSANEQFF. The CDR3 DNA sequence: TGTGCCAGCAGTTACGGGCGGAGCGCCAATGAGCAGTTCTTC.

The V call is TRBV19, the J call TRBJ2-1; no definite D call. The germline CDR1 and CDR2 sequences are LNHDA and SQIVND (reference sequence). CDR3 length: 14 residues. The ends were cut back, 1 base at V and 0 bases at J, with 4 bases in the middle. The CDR3 coding sequence is TGTGCCAGTAGTATAGGAGCCTCCTACAATGAGCAGTTCTTC. Protein product: CASSIGASYNEQFF.

The chain carries TRBV6-1 and TRBJ2-4; TRBD2 is a possible D gene (5 bases). CDR1 and CDR2 (germline): MNHNS, SASEGT. This CDR3 contains 24 residues. The V end was cut by 2 bases, the J end by 0 bases, with 35 bases between. In DNA, the CDR3 is TGTGCCAGCAGTGAACGCGGCCGCCCGACTCCTGAGGGTCCCTCGCTTCTAGCCAAAAACATTCAGTACTTC. Residues: CASSERGRPTPEGPSLLAKNIQYF.

J is TRBJ2-7 and V is TRBV6-5; 8 bases fit TRBD1. Looked up from germline, CDR1 is MNHEY and CDR2 is SVGAGI. V dropped 7 bases and J dropped 2; count of bases not matched to a gene: 10. The CDR3 length is 15 residues. This CDR3 reads CASTSKGTGAYEQYF. DNA for the CDR3: TGTGCCAGCACCTCAAAGGGGACAGGCGCCTACGAGCAGTACTTC.

This clone was found once. The chain combines TRBV4-1 with TRBJ2-3, with 8 nucleotides matching TRBD1. CDR1 is MGHRA, CDR2 YSYEKL, per germline. CDR3 length: 14 residues. V lost 9 bases, J lost 3 bases, and 8 bases stayed unmatched. The CDR3 protein is CARTDRGYTDTQYF. DNA of the CDR3: TGCGCCAGAACAGACAGGGGCTATACAGATACGCAGTATTTT.

The chain uses TRBV5-6 and TRBJ1-4, with D possibly matching TRBD1 (5 bases). Trimming removed 0 bases at V and 7 bases at J, with 7 bases between. The germline gives CDR1 SGHDT, CDR2 YYEEEE. The CDR3 loop spans 13 amino acids. CDR3 DNA: TGTGCCAGCAGCTTGGATGGGGGTGAAAAACTGTTTTTT. Its translation: CASSLDGGEKLFF.

V and J are TRBV9 and TRBJ2-7, with 16 bases matching TRBD2. V was pared by 2 bases and J by 0 bases, with 8 bases of the junction left unmatched. CDR3 length: 19 residues. Germline V gene sequence: CDR1 SGDLS, CDR2 YYNGEE. This chain's CDR3 is CASSVQPGLAGGSSYEQYF. The CDR3 DNA reads as TGTGCCAGCAGCGTGCAACCGGGACTAGCGGGAGGGTCCTCCTACGAGCAGTACTTC.

CDR3 bases: TGCGCCAGCAGCCAAGTCAGCAATGAGCAGTTCTTC. Amino acids: CASSQVSNEQFF. The chain links TRBV4-1 to TRBJ2-1; no firm D call. This CDR3 contains 12 residues. Per the germline V gene, CDR1 is MGHRA and CDR2 is YSYEKL. Trimming removed 1 base at V and 6 bases at J, with 4 bases between.

This sequence joins TRBV9 and TRBJ2-5, with D uncertain. The closer fit of TRBJ2-7 to the DNA end suggests the J call may be wrong. This CDR3 is 15 amino acids long. Germline V gene lookup returns CDR1 SGDLS and CDR2 YYNGEE. CDR3 DNA: TGTGCCAGCAGCGTAGGAGGCAGCAGCTCCTACGAGCAGTACTTC. Translated: CASSVGGSSSYEQYF.

The CDR3 loop is CASSFFHGGGRDNEQFF. The CDR3 nucleotides read TGTGCCAGCAGCTTTTTCCATGGAGGCGGGAGGGACAATGAGCAGTTCTTC. V and J are TRBV7-3 and TRBJ2-1; TRBD2 aligns across 9 bases. This CDR3 spans 17 amino acids. Losses at the gene ends were 3 bases for V and 5 bases for J; bases not matched to a gene: 11. Germline V gives CDR1 SGHTA, CDR2 FQGTGA.

V gene TRBV30 combines with J gene TRBJ2-1, with 7 bases that match TRBD2. After removal of 5 bases from V and 10 bases from J, the junction contained 5 bases not matched to a gene. Germline CDR1 and CDR2: GTSNPN and SVGIG (reference sequence). The CDR3 is made up of 11 amino acids. The CDR3 protein is CAWFGGLEQFF. The CDR3 nucleotides are TGTGCCTGGTTCGGGGGGTTGGAGCAGTTCTTC.

Comments on this clone: This sample also contains other DNA sequences that code for the same CDR3. This chain joins TRBV27 and TRBJ2-1, with D possibly being TRBD2 (6 bases). CDR1 and CDR2 from the germline V gene are MNHEY and SMNVEV (reference sequence). V lost 6 bases and J lost 10, with 13 bases in between. The CDR3 covers 12 residues. As DNA, the CDR3 is TGTGCCAGCAGCTTGGGAGGTGGGGAGCAGTTCTTC. This encodes CASSLGGGEQFF.